These T cell receptor beta chains were read from a single sample in a study of blood T cell repertoires in COVID-19. The protocol was immunoSEQ multiplex PCR, while the TCRdb copy is restricted to in-frame clones and leaves out a portion. In the table there are fewer than 150,000 clones, just over 85% of which are singletons. Material for sequencing was peripheral blood. Receptors were obtained from a woman aged 50 to 60 with active or convalescent COVID-19. CDR3s include the opening cysteine and the closing phenylalanine or tryptophan. The order of the fields is CDR3 length, J gene, V gene, CDR3 protein.

14 TRBJ1-2 TRBV5-4 CASSFGQGNYGYTF
18 TRBJ2-7 TRBV14 CASSEVLLSSGRAYEQYF
15 TRBJ1-2 TRBV19 CASRQTHRGGYGYTF
17 TRBJ2-3 TRBV5-4 CASSLESTRLTTDTQYF
16 TRBJ2-1 TRBV11-2 CASSRTSGSIYNEQFF
15 TRBJ1-5 TRBV3-1/TRBV3-2 CASSQDPGSNQPQHF
14 TRBJ1-1 TRBV7-2 CASSLYQANTEAFF
14 TRBJ1-1 TRBV4-1 CASSRTTGNTEAFF
14 TRBJ2-1 TRBV6-5 CASSYRLNFNEQFF
15 TRBJ2-2 TRBV6-5 CASIPGTVNTGELFF
15 TRBJ1-3 TRBV7-9 CASILSRASGNTIYF
14 TRBJ2-7 TRBV9 CASSPGTSIYEQYF
13 TRBJ1-3 TRBV2 CASRGTVGNTIYF